This TCR beta chain is from a study of cytomegalovirus exposure and HLA in healthy donors (TCRdb year 2017). In terms of the full investigation: In an earlier analysis of about 560 of the donors, 250 to 300 Gb of sequence data and approximately 100 million unique TCR beta sequences from about 190 million T cells were reported. Every discovery cohort repertoire had been produced on one sequencing platform. Of the 300 to 500 genotyped donors, less than 90% were placed in the genetic ancestry cluster associated with self-reported Caucasian donors. Donor age, sex, ethnicity and CMV serostatus were compiled together with the repertoire data. To predict cytomegalovirus infection status, the study combined high-throughput TCR immunosequencing, statistical association of individual TCRs with disease status, and machine learning. Because of strong linkage in the cohort, five DR-DQ haplotypes were treated as single units for association and clustering. An earlier analysis of 587 of the donors applied high-throughput TCR beta sequencing to assess whether each TCR beta V gene segment acted as functional or pseudogenic. Roughly 300 gigabases of sequencing data and roughly 90 million unique TCR sequences were included in an early release covering around 600 HLA-typed donors. Both class I and class II loci were covered by HLA typing, at four-digit resolution. The study profiled the T cell repertoires of fewer than 850 subjects by immunosequencing and related them to cytomegalovirus serostatus. Among some 410 genotyped donors of the cohort, an average of around 240,000 unique TCR beta nucleotide sequences were sequenced per donor, roughly 20% of them non-productive. In the later analysis, no new phenotypic data were used to find candidate immune exposures; instead, reliance was placed on TCR beta sequences and their occurrence across donors. A later analysis re-examined previously published TCR beta repertoires from about 700 donors and added high-resolution HLA genotyping to investigate patterns of TCR occurrence. A separate validation cohort of more than 100 different subjects was used in addition to the approximately 610-subject first cohort. The number of typed donors differed by locus: about 629-630 for A, B, C, DRB1 and DQB1; some 540 for DQA1; some 610 for DPA1; and 400 to 480 for DPB1. The study aimed to test whether cataloging public T cell receptors could reveal signatures of past pathogen exposure. A later genetic analysis took genome-wide SNP genotypes for 398 of the 666 donors and used that subset as a discovery cohort.

The cohort was made up of approximately 670 healthy bone marrow donors. Cohort members were all nominally healthy when sampled, although unrecorded immune exposures were likely present. The donor tested CMV seronegative, placing the donor among the 350 to 400 seronegative members of the cohort. A peripheral blood sample was provided by each donor, and peripheral blood mononuclear cells were used for TCR beta sequencing. Genomic DNA extraction from the blood cell samples was performed with the Qiagen DNeasy Blood Extraction Kit. Counted from cysteine to phenylalanine, this CDR3 has 15 amino acids. Of the read, only the CDR3 DNA is kept; its 45 bases are in frame from base 1. The research as a whole found: Because counts were too low, approximately 15 rarely observed V segments, including chromosome 9 orphons, were excluded from the earlier analysis of fewer than 650 of the donors. A further reported finding was that TCR beta sequences accurately predicted the HLA-A and HLA-B alleles for most subjects in the first cohort. A later analysis associated about 16,000 TCR beta sequences with specific HLA alleles at a false discovery rate of 0.05. According to a later analysis, most CMV-associated TCR beta chains appeared to be HLA-restricted, and the HLA associations seemed to be driven largely by CMV exposure. The authors suggested that the approach could potentially be extended to other disease states and immunological phenotypes. Because HLA typing was unavailable for some donors at each locus, only the typed subset was used in association tests. The classifier was reported to diagnose cytomegalovirus status with high specificity and sensitivity in both the original and validation cohorts. Immune exposure information for the cohort was limited to CMV serostatus. Presence/absence analyses assumed roughly uniform sequencing depth across donors, an assumption that may not hold. A cluster of highly shared sequence variants was judged likely to be a technical artifact of the sequencing pipeline. Some IMGT-functional V segments, including TRBV6-2 and TRBV6-3, could not be distinguished by the 87-base-pair reads and were therefore excluded. In vitro tests confirmed that a few of the cytomegalovirus-associated TCR beta chains recognize cytomegalovirus antigens. In a later analysis, several top co-occurrence clusters were reported to appear linked to parvovirus B19, influenza, CMV and Epstein-Barr virus. A later analysis found that TCR association rates varied across HLA loci, with DRB1 alleles showing the most associated TCRs and HLA-C alleles the fewest. Broadly in line with IMGT annotations, most TCR beta V segments showed up in productive rearrangements about 87% or about 30% of the time in an earlier analysis of 587 of the donors. In this cohort, only TCR beta chains were sequenced, and detectable features were limited by the absence of alpha or paired-chain data. According to a later genetic analysis, donors in an Asian-associated ancestry cluster had fewer N-insertions in productive TCRs than the approximately 690-donor mean. Correlated functional status among segregating V segments might be attributable to linkage disequilibrium, but an unknown experimental factor could not be ruled out. While some public TCRs were present in many individuals, most TCR sequences turned up only very rarely across donors. When HLA alleles, especially DR and DQ, strongly co-occurred, attributing TCR associations to individual alleles was difficult. V-gene and J-gene trimming of TCR beta chains was associated with a missense DCLRE1C variant in a later genetic analysis, and the association was replicated in an independent cohort. The study listed approximately 160 TCR beta chains as associated with cytomegalovirus. Compared with equally common non-associated chains, HLA-associated TCR beta chains in a later analysis were more clonally expanded and had lower generation probabilities.

Remarks on this clone: The specificity of this receptor is unknown. One base away there is no much larger clone; base qualities are not given.

The library came from the immunoSEQ multiplex PCR assay. For the multiplex PCR, a mixture combining 60 forward primers for TCR Vbeta segments and 13 reverse primers for TCR Jbeta segments was used. Amplification of the CDR3 region of rearranged TCR beta genes was performed with a multiplex PCR assay on genomic DNA. Amplified TCR beta libraries were sequenced as 87-base-pair reads on the Illumina HiSeq System. The paper's data handling went like this. A later analysis counted approximately 76 million unique TCR beta chains across the 600 to 850 repertoires, and some 11 million of these chains were shared by at least two donors. Raw reads were error-corrected and collapsed into unique sequences with a nearest-neighbor algorithm that merged closely related sequences to remove PCR and sequencing errors. To assign V, D and J gene segments, CDR3 sequences were aligned to IMGT reference sequences. For a sequence to be retained, a match of at least six nucleotides was required to both a V gene segment and a J gene segment. A rearrangement counted as productive if the CDR3 had no stop codons and remained in frame with V and J, and every other rearrangement counted as non-productive. CDR3 was defined by IMGT convention, running from the second conserved V-encoded cysteine to the conserved J-encoded phenylalanine. In an earlier analysis of some 550 of the donors, sequences lacking an unambiguous match to a single V gene segment were excluded. An earlier analysis of a few hundred of the donors called V segments functional above 56.7% productive rearrangements and segregating when the between-donor standard deviation exceeded 5%. A statistical classification framework was developed to diagnose cytomegalovirus status using the catalog of TCR beta chain sequences. In a later analysis, TCR nucleotide sequences were compared against IMGT/GENE-DB human TR gene sequences so that V and J genes could be assigned. Using the TCRdist pipeline, a later analysis assigned CDR3 sequences along with most-parsimonious VDJ recombination scenarios. In a later analysis, each TCR beta chain was defined by its CDR3 amino acid sequence together with its V-gene family, and reads lacking a unique V-gene family were excluded. To address suspected cross-contamination and a sequencing artifact, a later analysis removed around 590 highly shared, low-generation-probability nucleotide sequences. In a later analysis, a clonal expansion index was calculated for each public chain from normalized within-repertoire ranks of inferred template counts. Generation probabilities in a later analysis came from a VDJ recombination model fitted to out-of-frame rearrangements, and those results were checked against IGoR. Hypergeometric tests were used in a later analysis to score TCR-TCR, TCR-HLA and TCR-CMV co-occurrence, with a repertoire-size bias correction applied to the TCR pairs. In a later analysis, false discovery rates were estimated by permuting HLA or CMV assignments 20 times. In a later analysis, co-occurring TCRs were grouped using DBSCAN, with TCRdist sequence similarity added in when clustering inside HLA-allele-positive subsets. Co-occurrence clustering excluded repertoires with fewer than 30,000 or more than 120,000 public chains, plus five with anomalous nucleotide sharing. Sourced from immuneACCESS, this table was stored by TCRdb with only in-frame sequences that have V and J called. A share of the clones is absent; for the studies checked, an unresolved V gene accounts for under half, and the remainder has no known explanation. Clonal size and the V and J genes are those of that table, whereas D and trimming came from the DNA. The sample contains under 250,000 clones, around 82% of them found a single time. The ten top clones hold 2.9% of the sample.

The chain joins TRBV21-1 to TRBJ2-1; the table gives TRBD1 as D, unverified against the DNA. TRBV21-1 is flagged as a pseudogene. This TCR was sampled from a woman under 40 in good health and CMV-seronegative. Sample: PBMCs. In nucleotides, the sequence is TGTGCCAGCAGCAGGGACACGCCAGAGGACAATGAGCAGTTCTTC. Its protein reads: CASSRDTPEDNEQFF.